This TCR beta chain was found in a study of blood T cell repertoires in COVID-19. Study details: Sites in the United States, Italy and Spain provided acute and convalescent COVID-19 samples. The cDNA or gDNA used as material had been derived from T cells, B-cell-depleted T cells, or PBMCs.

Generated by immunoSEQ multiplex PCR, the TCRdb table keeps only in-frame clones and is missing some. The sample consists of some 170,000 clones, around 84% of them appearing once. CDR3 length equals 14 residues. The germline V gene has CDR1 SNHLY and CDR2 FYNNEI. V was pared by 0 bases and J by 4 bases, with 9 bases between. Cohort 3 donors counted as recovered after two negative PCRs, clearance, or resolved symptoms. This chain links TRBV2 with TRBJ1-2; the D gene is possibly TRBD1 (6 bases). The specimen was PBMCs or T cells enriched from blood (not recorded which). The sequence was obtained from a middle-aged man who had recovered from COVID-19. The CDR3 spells CASSEAGRGYGYTF. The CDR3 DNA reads TGTGCCAGCAGTGAAGCGGGCAGGGGCTATGGCTACACCTTC. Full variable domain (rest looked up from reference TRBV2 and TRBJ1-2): EPEVTQTPSHQVTQMGQEVILRCVPISNHLYFYWYRQILGQKVEFLVSFYNNEISEKSEIFDDQFSVERPDGSNFTLKIRSTKLEDSAMYFCASSEAGRGYGYTFGSGTRLTVV.